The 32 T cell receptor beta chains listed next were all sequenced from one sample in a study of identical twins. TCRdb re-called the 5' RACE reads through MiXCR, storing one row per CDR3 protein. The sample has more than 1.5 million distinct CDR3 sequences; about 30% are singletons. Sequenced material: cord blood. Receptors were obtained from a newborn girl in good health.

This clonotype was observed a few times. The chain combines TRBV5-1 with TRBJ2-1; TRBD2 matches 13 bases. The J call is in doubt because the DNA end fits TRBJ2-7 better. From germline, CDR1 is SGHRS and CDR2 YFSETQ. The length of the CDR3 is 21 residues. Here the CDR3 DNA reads TGCGCCAGCAGCTACACGAACTCGACTAGCGGGGGGACGAGCTCCTACAATGAGCAGTACTTC. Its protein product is CASSYTNSTSGGTSSYNEQYF.

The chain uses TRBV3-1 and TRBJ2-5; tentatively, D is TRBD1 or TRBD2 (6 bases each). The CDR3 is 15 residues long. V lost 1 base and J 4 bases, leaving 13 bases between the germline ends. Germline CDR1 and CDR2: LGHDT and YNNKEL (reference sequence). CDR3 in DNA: TGTGCCAGCAGCCAAGCCGGGGGCGGTTTAGAGACCCAGTACTTC. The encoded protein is CASSQAGGGLETQYF.

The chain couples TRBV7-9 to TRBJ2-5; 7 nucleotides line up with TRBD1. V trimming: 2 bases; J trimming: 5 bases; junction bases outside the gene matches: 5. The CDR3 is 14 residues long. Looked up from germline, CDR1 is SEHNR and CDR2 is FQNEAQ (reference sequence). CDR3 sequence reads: CASSLMDRRETQYF. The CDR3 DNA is TGTGCCAGCAGCTTAATGGACAGGCGTGAGACCCAGTACTTC.

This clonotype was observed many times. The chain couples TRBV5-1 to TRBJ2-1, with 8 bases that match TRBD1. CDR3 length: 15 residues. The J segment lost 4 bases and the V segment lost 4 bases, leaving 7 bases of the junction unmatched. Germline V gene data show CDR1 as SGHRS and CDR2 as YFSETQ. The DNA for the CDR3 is TGCGCCAGCAGCCCTGGGACAGGACTATACAATGAGCAGTTCTTC. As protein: CASSPGTGLYNEQFF.

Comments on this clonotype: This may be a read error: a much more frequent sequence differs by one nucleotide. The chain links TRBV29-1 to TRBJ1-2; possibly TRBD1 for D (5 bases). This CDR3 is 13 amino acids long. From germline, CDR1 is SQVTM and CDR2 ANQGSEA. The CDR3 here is CSVELGTFYGCTF. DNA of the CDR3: TGCAGCGTTGAACTCGGGACCTTCTATGGCTGCACCTTC.

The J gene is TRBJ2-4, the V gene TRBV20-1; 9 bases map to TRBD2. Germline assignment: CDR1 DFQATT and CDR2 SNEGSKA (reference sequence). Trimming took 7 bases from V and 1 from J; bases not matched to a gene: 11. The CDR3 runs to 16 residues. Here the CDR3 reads CSGYSGSSPAKNIQYF. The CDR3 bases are TGCAGTGGGTATAGCGGGAGCTCCCCGGCCAAAAACATTCAGTACTTC.

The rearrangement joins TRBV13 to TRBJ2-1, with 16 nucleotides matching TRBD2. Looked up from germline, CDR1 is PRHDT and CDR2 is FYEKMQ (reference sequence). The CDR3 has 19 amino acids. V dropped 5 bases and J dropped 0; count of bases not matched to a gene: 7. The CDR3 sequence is CASSPGTSGRESSYNEQFF. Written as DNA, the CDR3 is TGTGCCAGCAGCCCCGGGACTAGCGGGAGGGAGAGCTCCTACAATGAGCAGTTCTTC.

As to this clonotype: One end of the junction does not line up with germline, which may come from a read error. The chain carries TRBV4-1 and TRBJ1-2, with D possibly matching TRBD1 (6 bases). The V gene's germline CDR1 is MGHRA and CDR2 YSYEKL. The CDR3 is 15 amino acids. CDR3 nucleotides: TGCGCCAGCAGCCAAGACGACAGGTCCAACTATGGCAACACCTTC. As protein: CASSQDDRSNYGNTF.

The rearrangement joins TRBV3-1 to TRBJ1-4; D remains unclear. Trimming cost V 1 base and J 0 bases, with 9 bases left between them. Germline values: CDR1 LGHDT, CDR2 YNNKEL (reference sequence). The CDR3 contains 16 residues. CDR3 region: CASSQGVLTTNEKLFF. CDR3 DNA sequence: TGTGCCAGCAGCCAAGGGGTTCTGACAACTAATGAAAAACTGTTTTTT.

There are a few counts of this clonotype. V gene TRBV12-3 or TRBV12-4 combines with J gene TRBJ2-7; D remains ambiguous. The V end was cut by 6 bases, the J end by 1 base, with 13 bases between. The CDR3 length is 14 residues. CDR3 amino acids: CASSPLLSSYEQYF. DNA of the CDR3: TGTGCCAGCAGCCCCCTACTTTCTTCCTACGAGCAGTACTTC.

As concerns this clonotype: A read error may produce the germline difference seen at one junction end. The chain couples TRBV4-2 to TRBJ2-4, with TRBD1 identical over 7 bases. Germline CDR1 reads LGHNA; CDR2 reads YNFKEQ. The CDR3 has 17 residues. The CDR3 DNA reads TGTGCCAGCAGCCAAGAGGTCCACGAGGGGGCCAAAAACATGCAGTACTTC. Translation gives CASSQEVHEGAKNMQYF.

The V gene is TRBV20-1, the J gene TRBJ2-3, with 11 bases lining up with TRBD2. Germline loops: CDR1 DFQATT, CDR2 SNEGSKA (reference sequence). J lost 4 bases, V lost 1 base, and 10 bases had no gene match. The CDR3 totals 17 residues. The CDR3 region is CSARVASGGTSADTQYF. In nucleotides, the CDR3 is TGCAGTGCTAGAGTGGCTAGCGGGGGGACTAGTGCAGATACGCAGTATTTT.

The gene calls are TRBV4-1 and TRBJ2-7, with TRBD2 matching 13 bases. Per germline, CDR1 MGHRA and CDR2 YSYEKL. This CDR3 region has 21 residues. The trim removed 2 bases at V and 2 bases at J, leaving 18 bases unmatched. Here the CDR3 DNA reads TGCGCCAGCAGCCAACTCCTAACGGGACTAGCGGGACACCTGCTAACCTACGAGCAGTACTTC. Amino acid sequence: CASSQLLTGLAGHLLTYEQYF.

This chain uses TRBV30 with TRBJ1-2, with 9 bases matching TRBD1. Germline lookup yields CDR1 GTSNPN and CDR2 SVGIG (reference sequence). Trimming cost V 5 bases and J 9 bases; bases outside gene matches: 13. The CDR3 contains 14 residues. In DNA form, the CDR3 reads TGTGCCTGGGACAAGACAGGGGGGAACGAATGCTACACCTTC. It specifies CAWDKTGGNECYTF.

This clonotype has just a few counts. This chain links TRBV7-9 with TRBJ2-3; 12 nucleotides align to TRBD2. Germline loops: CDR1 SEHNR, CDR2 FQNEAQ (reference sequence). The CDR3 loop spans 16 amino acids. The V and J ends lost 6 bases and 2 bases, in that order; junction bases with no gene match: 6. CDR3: CASSRTSGIPTDTQYF. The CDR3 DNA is TGTGCCAGCAGTCGGACTAGCGGGATCCCCACAGATACGCAGTATTTT.

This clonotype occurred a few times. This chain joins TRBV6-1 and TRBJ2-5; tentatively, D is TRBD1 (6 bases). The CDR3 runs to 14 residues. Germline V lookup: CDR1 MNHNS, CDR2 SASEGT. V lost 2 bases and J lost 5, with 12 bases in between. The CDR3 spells CASSEMGAWETQYF. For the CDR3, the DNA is TGTGCCAGCAGTGAAATGGGGGCGTGGGAGACCCAGTACTTC.

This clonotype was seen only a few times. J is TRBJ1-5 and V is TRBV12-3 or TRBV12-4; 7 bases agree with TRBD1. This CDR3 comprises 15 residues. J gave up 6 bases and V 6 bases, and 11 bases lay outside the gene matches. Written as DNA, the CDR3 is TGTGCCAGCAGCTTAAGAGGGCAGGGGGGTCAGCCCCAGCATTTT. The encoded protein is CASSLRGQGGQPQHF.

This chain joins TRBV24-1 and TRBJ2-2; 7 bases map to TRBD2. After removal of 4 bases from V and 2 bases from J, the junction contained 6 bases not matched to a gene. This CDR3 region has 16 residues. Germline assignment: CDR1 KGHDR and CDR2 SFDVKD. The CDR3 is CATSDPGGTNTGELFF. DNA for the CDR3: TGTGCCACCAGTGACCCCGGGGGGACCAACACCGGGGAGCTGTTTTTT.

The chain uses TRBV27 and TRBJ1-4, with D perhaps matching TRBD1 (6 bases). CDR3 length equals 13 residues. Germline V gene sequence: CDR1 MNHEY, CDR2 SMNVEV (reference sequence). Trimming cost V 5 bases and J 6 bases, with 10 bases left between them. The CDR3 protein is CASSQRTDEKLFF. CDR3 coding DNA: TGTGCCAGCAGTCAGCGGACAGATGAAAAACTGTTTTTT.

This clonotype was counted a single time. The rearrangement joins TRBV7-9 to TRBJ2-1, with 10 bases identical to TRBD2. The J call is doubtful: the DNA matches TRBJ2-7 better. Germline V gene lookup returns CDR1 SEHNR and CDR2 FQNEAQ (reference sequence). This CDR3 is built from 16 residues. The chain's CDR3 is CASSLGTSGNYNEQYF. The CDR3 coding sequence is TGTGCCAGCAGCTTAGGGACTAGCGGCAACTACAATGAGCAGTACTTC.

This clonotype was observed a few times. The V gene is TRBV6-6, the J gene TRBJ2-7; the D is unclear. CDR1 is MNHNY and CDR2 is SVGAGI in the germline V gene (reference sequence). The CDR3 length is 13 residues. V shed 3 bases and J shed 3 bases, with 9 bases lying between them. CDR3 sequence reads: CASSYYWGYEQYF. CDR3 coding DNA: TGTGCCAGCAGTTATTACTGGGGCTACGAGCAGTACTTC.

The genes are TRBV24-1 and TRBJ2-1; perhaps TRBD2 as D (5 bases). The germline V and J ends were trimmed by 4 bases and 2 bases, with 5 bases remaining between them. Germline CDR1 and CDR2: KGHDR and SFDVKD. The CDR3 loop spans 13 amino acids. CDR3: CATSETTYNEQFF. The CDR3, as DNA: TGTGCCACCAGTGAGACTACCTACAATGAGCAGTTCTTC.

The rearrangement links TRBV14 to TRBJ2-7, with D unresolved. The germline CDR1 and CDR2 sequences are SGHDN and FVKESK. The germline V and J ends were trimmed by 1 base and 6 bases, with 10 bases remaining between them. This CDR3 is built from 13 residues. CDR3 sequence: CASSQVSLGEQYF. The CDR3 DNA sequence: TGTGCCAGCAGCCAAGTATCCCTCGGCGAGCAGTACTTC.

CDR3 sequence: CASSYTGIGPTDTQYF. The CDR3 DNA is TGTGCCAGCAGTTACACGGGGATAGGGCCTACAGATACGCAGTATTTT. The rearrangement uses TRBV6-6 and TRBJ2-3; maybe TRBD2 (5 bases). The CDR3 loop spans 16 amino acids. CDR1 and CDR2 (germline): MNHNY, SVGAGI (reference sequence). The V and J ends lost 2 bases and 3 bases respectively, with 15 bases between them.

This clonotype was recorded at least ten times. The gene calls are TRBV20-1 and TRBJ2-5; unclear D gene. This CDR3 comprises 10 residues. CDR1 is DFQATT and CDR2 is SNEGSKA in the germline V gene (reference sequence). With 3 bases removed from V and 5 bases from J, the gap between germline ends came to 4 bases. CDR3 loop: CSASKETQYF. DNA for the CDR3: TGCAGTGCTAGTAAGGAGACCCAGTACTTC.

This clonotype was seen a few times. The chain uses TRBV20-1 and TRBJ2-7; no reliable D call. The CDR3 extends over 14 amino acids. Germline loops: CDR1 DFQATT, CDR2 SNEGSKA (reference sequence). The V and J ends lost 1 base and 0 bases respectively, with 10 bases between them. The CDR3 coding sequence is TGCAGTGCTAGAGGGGAACAGTTCTCCTACGAGCAGTACTTC. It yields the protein CSARGEQFSYEQYF.

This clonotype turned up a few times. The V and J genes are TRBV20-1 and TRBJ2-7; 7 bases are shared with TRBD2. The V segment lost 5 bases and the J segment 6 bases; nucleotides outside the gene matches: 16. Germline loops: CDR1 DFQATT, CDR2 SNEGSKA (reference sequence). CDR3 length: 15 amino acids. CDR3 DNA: TGCAGTGCTCCCGCAGCCGGGACTACTGTTCGCGAGCAGTACTTC. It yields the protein CSAPAAGTTVREQYF.

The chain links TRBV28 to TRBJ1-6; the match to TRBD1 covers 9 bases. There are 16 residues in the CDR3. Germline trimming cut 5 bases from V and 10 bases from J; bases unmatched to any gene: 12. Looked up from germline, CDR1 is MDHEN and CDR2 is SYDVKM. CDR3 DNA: TGTGCCAGCAGTCCCAAACAGGGGGCGTGGTGGTCACCCCTCCACTTT. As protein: CASSPKQGAWWSPLHF.

CDR3 sequence: CASSYDREADEQYF. As DNA, the CDR3 is TGTGCCAGCAGTTACGACAGGGAAGCGGACGAGCAGTACTTC. The chain employs TRBV6-6 and TRBJ2-7; 7 nucleotides match TRBD1. V dropped 2 bases and J dropped 5; count of bases not matched to a gene: 6. The CDR3 has 14 residues. Germline CDR1 is MNHNY and CDR2 is SVGAGI (reference sequence).

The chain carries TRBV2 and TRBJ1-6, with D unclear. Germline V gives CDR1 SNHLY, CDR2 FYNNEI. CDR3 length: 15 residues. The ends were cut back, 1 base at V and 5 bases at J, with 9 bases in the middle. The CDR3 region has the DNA TGTGCCAGCAGTGAAGGCGCCCCAAATAATTCACCCCTCCACTTT. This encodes CASSEGAPNNSPLHF.

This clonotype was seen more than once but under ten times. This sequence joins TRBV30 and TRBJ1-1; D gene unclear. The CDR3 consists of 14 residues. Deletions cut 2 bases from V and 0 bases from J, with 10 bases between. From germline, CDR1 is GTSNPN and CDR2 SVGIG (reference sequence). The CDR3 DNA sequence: TGTGCCTGGAGTAGTTCGGCTCTGAACACTGAAGCTTTCTTT. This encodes CAWSSSALNTEAFF.

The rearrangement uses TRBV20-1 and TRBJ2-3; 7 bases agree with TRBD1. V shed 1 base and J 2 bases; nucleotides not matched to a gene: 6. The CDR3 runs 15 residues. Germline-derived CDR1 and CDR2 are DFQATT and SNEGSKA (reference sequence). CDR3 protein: CSARAGTEYTDTQYF. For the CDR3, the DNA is TGCAGTGCTAGAGCCGGGACAGAATACACAGATACGCAGTATTTT.